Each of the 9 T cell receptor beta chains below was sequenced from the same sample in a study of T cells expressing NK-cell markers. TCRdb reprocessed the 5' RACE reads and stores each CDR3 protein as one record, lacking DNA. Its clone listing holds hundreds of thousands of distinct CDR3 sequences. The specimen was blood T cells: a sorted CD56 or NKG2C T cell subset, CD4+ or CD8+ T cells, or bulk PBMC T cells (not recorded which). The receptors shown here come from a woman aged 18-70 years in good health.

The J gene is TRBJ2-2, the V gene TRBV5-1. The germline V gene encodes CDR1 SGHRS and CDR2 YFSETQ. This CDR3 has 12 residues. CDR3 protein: CASSLVPGELFF. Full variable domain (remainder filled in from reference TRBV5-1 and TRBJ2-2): KAGVTQTPRYLIKTRGQQVTLSCSPISGHRSVSWYQQTPGQGLQFLFEYFSETQRNKGNFPGRFSGRQFSNSRSEMNVSTLELGDSALYLCASSLVPGELFFGEGSRLTVL.

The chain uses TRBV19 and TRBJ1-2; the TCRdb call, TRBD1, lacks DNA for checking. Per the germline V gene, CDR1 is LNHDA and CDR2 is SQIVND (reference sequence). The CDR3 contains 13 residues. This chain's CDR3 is CASREDRGYGYTF.

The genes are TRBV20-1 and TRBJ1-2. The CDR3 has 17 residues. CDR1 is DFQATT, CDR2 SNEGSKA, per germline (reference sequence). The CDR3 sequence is CSARRRKGWEINYGYTF.

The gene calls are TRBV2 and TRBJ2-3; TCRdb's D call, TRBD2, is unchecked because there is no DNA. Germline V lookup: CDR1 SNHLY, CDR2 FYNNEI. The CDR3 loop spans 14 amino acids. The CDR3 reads CASAGPLGADTQYF.

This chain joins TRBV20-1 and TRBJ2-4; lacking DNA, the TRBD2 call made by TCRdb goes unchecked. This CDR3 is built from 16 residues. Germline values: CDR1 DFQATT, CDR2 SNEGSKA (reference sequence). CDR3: CSAERPSYSREGIQYF.

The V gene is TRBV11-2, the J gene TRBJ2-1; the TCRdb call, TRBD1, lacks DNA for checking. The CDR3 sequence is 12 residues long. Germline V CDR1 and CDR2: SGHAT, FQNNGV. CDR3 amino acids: CASSSDRNEQFF.

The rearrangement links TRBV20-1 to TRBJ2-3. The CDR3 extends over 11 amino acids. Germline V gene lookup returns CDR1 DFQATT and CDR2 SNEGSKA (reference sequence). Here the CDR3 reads CSAGLADTQYF.

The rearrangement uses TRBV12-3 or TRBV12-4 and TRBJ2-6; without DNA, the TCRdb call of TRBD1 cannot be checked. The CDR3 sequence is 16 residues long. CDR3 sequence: CASSYHRGVTANVLTF.

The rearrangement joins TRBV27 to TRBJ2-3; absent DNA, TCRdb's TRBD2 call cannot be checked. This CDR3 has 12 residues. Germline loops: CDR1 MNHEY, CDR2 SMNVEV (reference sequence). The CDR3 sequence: CASRLGGDTQYF.